Below are 24 T cell receptor beta chains sequenced from a single sample in a study of blood T cell repertoires in COVID-19. Libraries were prepared by immunoSEQ multiplex PCR; TCRdb keeps only in-frame clonotypes and omits some of them. The profile shows about 110,000 clones, approximately 90% of them singletons. Sequenced material: peripheral blood. Receptors originate from a human donor in a cohort sampled during active COVID-19.

V usage is TRBV7-3 and J usage is TRBJ2-3, with 7 bases aligning to TRBD1. Looked up from germline, CDR1 is SGHTA and CDR2 is FQGTGA. The CDR3 extends over 15 amino acids. J lost 3 bases, V lost 4 bases, and 7 bases had no gene match. CDR3 sequence reads: CASSSFGTETDTQYF. CDR3 bases: TGTGCCAGCAGCTCCTTTGGGACAGAAACAGATACGCAGTATTTT.

This chain links TRBV15 with TRBJ2-7; 7 bases match TRBD2. The CDR3 covers 16 residues. Looked up from germline, CDR1 is LNHNV and CDR2 is YYDKDF (reference sequence). The J segment lost 1 base and the V segment lost 0 bases, leaving 6 bases of the junction unmatched. CDR3 sequence (DNA): TGTGCCACCAGCAGAGAATCTGCGGGAGTATCCTACGAGCAGTACTTC. Translation gives CATSRESAGVSYEQYF.

The chain is built from TRBV6-6 and TRBJ2-3, with 10 positions matching TRBD1. The junction had 5 bases not matched to a gene; V was cut back by 1 base and J by 7 bases. Germline V gene data show CDR1 as MNHNY and CDR2 as SVGAGI (reference sequence). CDR3 length: 15 residues. CDR3 sequence (DNA): TGTGCCAGCAGTTACTTAGGACAGGGGGGAAATACGCAGTATTTT. This gives the protein CASSYLGQGGNTQYF.

The chain employs TRBV5-1 and TRBJ2-2, with 13 bases aligning to TRBD2. Trimming took 4 bases from V and 4 from J; bases not matched to a gene: 4. The CDR3 spans 16 residues. Germline lookup yields CDR1 SGHRS and CDR2 YFSETQ. The CDR3 spells CASSQGTSGTTGELFF. The DNA for the CDR3 is TGCGCCAGCAGCCAAGGGACTAGCGGGACCACCGGGGAGCTGTTTTTT.

This clone occurred a few times. This rearrangement joins TRBV5-8 to TRBJ2-1; D gene unclear. V lost 2 bases and J lost 8, with 5 bases in between. Per the germline V gene, CDR1 is SGHTS and CDR2 is YDEGEE. The CDR3 is 11 residues long. The CDR3 reads CASSLFDEQFF. The CDR3 DNA is TGTGCCAGCAGCTTATTCGATGAGCAGTTCTTC.

The genes are TRBV6-5 and TRBJ1-2; D not certain. Deletions cut 5 bases from V and 2 bases from J, with 15 bases between. CDR3 length: 15 amino acids. Germline assignment: CDR1 MNHEY and CDR2 SVGAGI. Here the CDR3 DNA reads TGTGCCAGCAGTCCGGAGCGGGCCTTAAACTATGGCTACACCTTC. This translates into CASSPERALNYGYTF.

This chain links TRBV6-8 with TRBJ1-5; D ambiguous. This CDR3 region has 14 residues. Deletions cut 2 bases from V and 9 bases from J, with 14 bases between. Germline CDR1 MNHGY, CDR2 SAAAGT. CDR3 protein: CASSYPREGVPQHF. The CDR3 region has the DNA TGTGCCAGCAGTTACCCTCGGGAGGGTGTGCCCCAGCATTTT.

This clone was counted once. The chain joins TRBV2 to TRBJ2-1; maybe TRBD2 (6 bases). Germline CDR1 reads SNHLY; CDR2 reads FYNNEI. The V end was cut by 7 bases, the J end by 2 bases, with 12 bases between. CDR3 length: 14 residues. CDR3 loop: CASKGRGTYNEQFF. CDR3 bases: TGTGCCAGCAAGGGGCGGGGCACCTACAATGAGCAGTTCTTC.

This chain connects TRBV30 to TRBJ2-5; 7 bases are a match to TRBD2. The CDR3 runs to 13 residues. Germline values: CDR1 GTSNPN, CDR2 SVGIG (reference sequence). The V gene end was trimmed by 0 bases and the J gene end by 3 bases; junction bases not matched to a gene: 1. CDR3 bases: TGTGCCTGGAGTGTTCTAGCGGAAGAGACCCAGTACTTC. This codes for CAWSVLAEETQYF.

V gene TRBV4-1 combines with J gene TRBJ2-7; 8 nucleotides line up with TRBD1. Germline loops: CDR1 MGHRA, CDR2 YSYEKL. The CDR3 covers 17 residues. V trimming: 4 bases; J trimming: 1 base; junction bases outside the gene matches: 12. The DNA for the CDR3 is TGCGCCAGCAGCCCAGCCTTTAGACAGGGGAAATCCTACGAGCAGTACTTC. Residues: CASSPAFRQGKSYEQYF.

This clone showed up just a few times. The genes are TRBV7-2 and TRBJ1-5; 7 bases are a match to TRBD1. CDR3 length: 14 residues. Germline loops: CDR1 SGHTA, CDR2 FQGNSA. J lost 7 bases, V lost 5 bases, and 8 bases had no gene match. CDR3 nucleotide sequence: TGTGCCAGCAGCCCGGGACAGCCAGGCCAGCCCCAGCATTTT. Encoded protein: CASSPGQPGQPQHF.

The J gene is TRBJ2-3, the V gene TRBV4-1, with 9 bases identical to TRBD2. V lost 3 bases to trimming and J lost 0 bases; unmatched junction nucleotides: 7. Germline CDR1 is MGHRA and CDR2 is YSYEKL. The CDR3 is 17 residues long. CDR3 amino acids: CASSQKRTSVSTDTQYF. CDR3 nucleotide sequence: TGCGCCAGCAGCCAGAAAAGGACTAGCGTTAGCACAGATACGCAGTATTTT.

The chain has TRBV28 and TRBJ1-1; D remains ambiguous. Trimming cost V 3 bases and J 5 bases, with 19 bases left between them. The CDR3 has 16 amino acids. The germline V gene encodes CDR1 MDHEN and CDR2 SYDVKM. The CDR3 coding sequence is TGTGCCAGCAGTTTTAAACGGCGGGGAGGAGGGACTGAAGCTTTCTTT. Translating it yields CASSFKRRGGGTEAFF.

The V gene is TRBV4-2, the J gene TRBJ2-3, with TRBD2 as a possible D gene (6 bases). Trimming left V 4 bases short and J 3 bases short, with 17 bases between. Germline V lookup: CDR1 LGHNA, CDR2 YNFKEQ. The CDR3 is 16 amino acids. The CDR3 nucleotides are TGTGCCAGCAGCCCACTAGCAGCGCCTAGTACAGATACGCAGTATTTT. Translated: CASSPLAAPSTDTQYF.

V usage is TRBV18 and J usage is TRBJ2-3; 8 bases align to TRBD1. The CDR3 totals 16 residues. The V gene's germline CDR1 is KGHSH and CDR2 LQKENI. The V and J ends lost 0 bases and 0 bases, in that order; junction bases with no gene match: 2. CDR3 protein: CASSPPNRGSTDTQYF. CDR3 sequence (DNA): TGTGCCAGCTCACCACCGAACAGGGGGAGCACAGATACGCAGTATTTT.

The rearrangement links TRBV5-1 to TRBJ1-1; the match to TRBD1 covers 8 bases. Germline assignment: CDR1 SGHRS and CDR2 YFSETQ. The CDR3 extends over 13 amino acids. The V and J ends lost 4 bases and 8 bases, in that order; junction bases with no gene match: 7. CDR3 in amino acids: CASSPFGQGEAFF. As DNA, the CDR3 is TGCGCCAGCAGCCCCTTTGGACAGGGCGAAGCTTTCTTT.

This clone was recorded only once. The chain couples TRBV27 to TRBJ2-2; 12 bases agree with TRBD2. The CDR3 extends over 16 amino acids. CDR1 MNHEY and CDR2 SMNVEV come from the germline V gene (reference sequence). With V trimmed by 7 bases and J by 6 bases, 9 bases remained unmatched. The CDR3 loop is CASKASGGATAGELFF. The CDR3 coding sequence is TGTGCCAGCAAGGCTAGCGGGGGGGCAACGGCCGGGGAGCTGTTTTTT.

The chain is built from TRBV11-2 and TRBJ2-1; TRBD1 agrees at 7 bases. CDR1 is SGHAT, CDR2 FQNNGV, per germline. V dropped 0 bases and J dropped 4; count of bases not matched to a gene: 9. The CDR3 loop spans 17 amino acids. Here the CDR3 reads CASSLDLKGARYNEQFF. The DNA of the CDR3 is TGTGCCAGCAGCTTAGATCTGAAGGGGGCGCGTTACAATGAGCAGTTCTTC.

This chain uses TRBV2 with TRBJ1-6; 7 bases fit TRBD1. Germline loops: CDR1 SNHLY, CDR2 FYNNEI. After removal of 6 bases from V and 8 bases from J, the junction contained 10 bases not matched to a gene. The CDR3 consists of 15 residues. The CDR3: CASRLRTGRDSPLHF. CDR3 sequence (DNA): TGTGCCAGCAGACTTCGGACAGGACGGGATTCACCCCTCCACTTT.

This clone was detected many times. V is TRBV6-4 and J is TRBJ1-5; D possibly corresponds to TRBD1 (6 bases). The CDR3 loop spans 15 amino acids. CDR1 is MRHNA and CDR2 is SNTAGT in the germline V gene. Between the trimmed V and J ends, which lost 3 bases and 0 bases, there was a span of 9 bases. CDR3 amino acids: CASSETGYSNQPQHF. As DNA, the CDR3 is TGTGCCAGCAGTGAGACAGGATATAGCAATCAGCCCCAGCATTTT.

The V gene is TRBV27, the J gene TRBJ1-5, with no clear D. The CDR3 spans 14 residues. Trimming stripped 6 bases from V and 2 bases from J, with 11 bases between. Germline values: CDR1 MNHEY, CDR2 SMNVEV (reference sequence). CDR3 residues: CASSPRRGNQPQHF. CDR3 coding DNA: TGTGCCAGCAGCCCAAGGAGGGGCAATCAGCCCCAGCATTTT.

The CDR3 protein is CASSINGGPGSSNYGYTF. CDR3 nucleotides: TGTGCCAGTAGTATAAATGGCGGGCCTGGGAGCTCCAACTATGGCTACACCTTC. The V call is TRBV19, the J call TRBJ1-2; no reliable D call. Trimming stripped 2 bases from V and 2 bases from J, with 21 bases between. This CDR3 spans 18 amino acids. Germline CDR1 reads LNHDA; CDR2 reads SQIVND (reference sequence).

The gene calls are TRBV7-9 and TRBJ2-2, with 9 bases matching TRBD2. Germline V gene sequence: CDR1 SEHNR, CDR2 FQNEAQ (reference sequence). V dropped 3 bases and J dropped 7; count of bases not matched to a gene: 9. CDR3 length: 16 residues. Here the CDR3 DNA reads TGTGCCAGCAGCTTGTATAGCGGGAGCCCCGGCGGGGAGCTGTTTTTT. It encodes CASSLYSGSPGGELFF.

The rearrangement joins TRBV12-3 or TRBV12-4 to TRBJ1-6; D not certain. Trimming removed 3 bases from V and 7 bases from J, with 7 bases in between. The CDR3 length is 13 residues. The CDR3 loop is CASSLAENSPLHF. CDR3 coding DNA: TGTGCCAGCAGTTTGGCGGAGAATTCACCCCTCCACTTT.